The rows below give T cell receptor beta chains drawn from one sample of a study of technical replicates of blood from a handful of donors. Data came from immunoSEQ multiplex PCR; TCRdb stores just in-frame clones and leaves some out. This sample has around 60,000 clones; around 93% occur once, and the top ten carry around 4%. Sequenced sample: PBMCs. These receptors came from a human donor in good health. Some clones in this sample may be carry-over from other donors' samples. The CDR3 runs from the conserved cysteine through the conserved F or W. A D gene is named only where the DNA matches it firmly. Clone size is stated in some rows and not others, as once, few, many or a class when expanded.

clone_size	j_call	d_call	v_call	cdr3_nt	cdr3_aa
.	TRBJ2-3	.	TRBV18	TGTGCCAGCTCACCATTCGGGAACGAGGGAGATACGCAGTATTTT	CASSPFGNEGDTQYF
.	TRBJ2-2	.	TRBV27	TGTGCCAGCAGTAAAACTAGGACCGGGGAGCTGTTTTTT	CASSKTRTGELFF
.	TRBJ2-4	.	TRBV27	TGTGCCAGCAGTTTCGGTACCGCCAAAAACATTCAGTACTTC	CASSFGTAKNIQYF
.	TRBJ2-7	TRBD1	TRBV29-1	TGCAGCGTTGAAGATTTGGGGCGGACAGGGGGCGATAGGGCCTACGAGCAGTACTTC	CSVEDLGRTGGDRAYEQYF
.	TRBJ1-1	.	TRBV5-6	TGTGCCAGCAGCTCTCCGGGACTCATGAACACTGAAGCTTTCTTT	CASSSPGLMNTEAFF
.	TRBJ2-7	.	TRBV7-9	TGTGCCAGCAGGGGGGCGTATGGGGCTGGAGAGCAGTACTTC	CASRGAYGAGEQYF
.	TRBJ2-1	.	TRBV7-2	TGTGCCAGCAGGGGTCCAGGGAAGGGCTCCTACAATGAGCAGTTCTTC	CASRGPGKGSYNEQFF
.	TRBJ2-3	TRBD2	TRBV30	TGTGCCTTCTCACTAGCGGGCACAGATACGCAGTATTTT	CAFSLAGTDTQYF
few	TRBJ2-3	.	TRBV11-2	TGTGCCAGCAGTCCCGGGGGATTCGGCACAGATACGCAGTATTTT	CASSPGGFGTDTQYF
.	TRBJ1-5	TRBD1	TRBV4-2	TGTGCCAGCAGCGCCAGCGACAGGGCTAGCAATCAGCCCCAGCATTTT	CASSASDRASNQPQHF
.	TRBJ2-7	TRBD2	TRBV2	TGTGCCAGCAGTGGGACTAGCGGGGTCCCCTACGAGCAGTACTTC	CASSGTSGVPYEQYF
.	TRBJ1-4	.	TRBV2	TGTGCCAGCAGATTGGAGACGACCCCCAATGAAAAACTGTTTTTT	CASRLETTPNEKLFF
.	TRBJ2-7	.	TRBV6-5	TGTGCCAGCAGTTCCTTCCGCGGGTCCTACGAGCAGTACTTC	CASSSFRGSYEQYF
.	TRBJ2-1	.	TRBV5-1	TGCGCCAGCAGCTTGGAGGCTAGCATCAATGAGCAGTTCTTC	CASSLEASINEQFF
once	TRBJ1-2	TRBD1	TRBV7-9	TGTGCCAGCAGCCCGGGACAGGCAAGAGAAATAGACTATGGCTACACCTTC	CASSPGQAREIDYGYTF
.	TRBJ1-1	TRBD1	TRBV5-1	TGCGCCAGCAGCTTGGCCGAAGGGACAGGTCGGAACACTGAAGCTTTCTTT	CASSLAEGTGRNTEAFF
once	TRBJ2-3	.	TRBV5-1	TGCGCCAGCAGCTCACAAGGGCGGGGAATCACAGATACGCAGTATTTT	CASSSQGRGITDTQYF
.	TRBJ1-2	.	TRBV6-5	TGTGCCAGCAGTCAGGGGAACTATGGCTACACCTTC	CASSQGNYGYTF
.	TRBJ1-1	.	TRBV6-6	TGTGCCAGCAGTTACTTGGGGGGGGAGGGTGCTGAAGCTTTCTTT	CASSYLGGEGAEAFF
once	TRBJ1-1	TRBD1	TRBV4-1	TGCGCCAGCAGCCACAACAGGGGGGTTAACACTGAAGCTTTCTTT	CASSHNRGVNTEAFF
.	TRBJ1-6	TRBD1	TRBV4-1	TGCGCCAGCAGCCCCGGGACAGGGTATAATTCACCCCTCCACTTT	CASSPGTGYNSPLHF
.	TRBJ1-1	TRBD1	TRBV7-6	TGTGCCAGCAGCTTAAAATCAGGGGGCACTGAAGCTTTCTTT	CASSLKSGGTEAFF
few	TRBJ1-1	.	TRBV30	TGTGCCTGGAGTGTACTCGTGGGGGGCACTGAAGCTTTCTTT	CAWSVLVGGTEAFF
.	TRBJ2-5	.	TRBV4-2	TGTGCCAGCAGCCAGCAGGAACTCGGGACATACCAAGAGACCCAGTACTTC	CASSQQELGTYQETQYF
.	TRBJ2-7	TRBD1	TRBV27	TGTGCCAGCAAAGTTTATAGGGACAGGGGCCACGAGCAGTACTTC	CASKVYRDRGHEQYF
.	TRBJ1-2	TRBD1	TRBV7-9	TGTGCCAGCAGCCCCGACGGGGCCAGGGGGTATGGCTACACCTTC	CASSPDGARGYGYTF
.	TRBJ2-5	TRBD2	TRBV5-4	TGTGCCAGCAGCGGCGGGACTAGTCAAGAGACCCAGTACTTC	CASSGGTSQETQYF
.	TRBJ2-7	TRBD2	TRBV13	TGTGCCAGCAGCCCTGGACTAGCGGCCTCCTACGAGCAGTACTTC	CASSPGLAASYEQYF
.	TRBJ2-7	.	TRBV6-1	TGTGCCAGCGGCGGAAAAAGGTCCCAAATGGACGAGCAGTACTTC	CASGGKRSQMDEQYF
.	TRBJ1-1	TRBD1	TRBV20-1	TGCAGTGCTGGTCGACAGGGCGGAGCTTTCTTT	CSAGRQGGAFF
once	TRBJ2-1	.	TRBV4-1	TGCGCCAGCAGCCAAGATGGGGGGGCATACAATGAGCAGTTCTTC	CASSQDGGAYNEQFF
.	TRBJ2-3	TRBD2	TRBV4-3	TGCGCCAGCAGCCAAGGGACTAGCGGGAGGAACACAGATACGCAGTATTTT	CASSQGTSGRNTDTQYF
.	TRBJ2-1	TRBD2	TRBV5-4	TGTGCCAGCAGCAAAACCGGGACTAGCGGGAGAAGTGAGCAGTTCTTC	CASSKTGTSGRSEQFF
once	TRBJ1-1	TRBD1	TRBV18	TGTGCCAGCTCACCCAAGGGACAGGGGTCGAACACTGAAGCTTTCTTT	CASSPKGQGSNTEAFF
once	TRBJ1-2	.	TRBV7-9	TGTGCCAGCAGCTCCGGGGCAGGGGCGCTGGGCTACACCTTC	CASSSGAGALGYTF
.	TRBJ1-1	TRBD1	TRBV19	TGTGCCAGTAGGAACCGGGACAGGGGGGATAGGAACACTGAAGCTTTCTTT	CASRNRDRGDRNTEAFF
.	TRBJ1-1	.	TRBV18	TGTGCCAGCTCACCACGAACAGGGCTCACTGAAGCTTTCTTT	CASSPRTGLTEAFF
.	TRBJ2-1	TRBD2	TRBV7-3	TGTGCCAGCAGCTCCCTAGCGGGAGGGGACAATGAGCAGTTCTTC	CASSSLAGGDNEQFF
.	TRBJ1-5	.	TRBV19	TGTGCCAGTAGTATAAACGAGCATCAGCCCCAGCATTTT	CASSINEHQPQHF
.	TRBJ2-7	TRBD2	TRBV7-8	TGTGCCAGCAGCTTACGGGCGGGAGGGGACGAGCAGTACTTC	CASSLRAGGDEQYF
.	TRBJ2-1	TRBD2	TRBV4-3	TGCGCCAGCAGCCAAGATCTTCTAGCGGGAGGGCGACCGTACAATGAGCAGTTCTTC	CASSQDLLAGGRPYNEQFF
.	TRBJ1-1	.	TRBV7-6	TGTGCCAGCAGCCCCGGGGGACGGTTGGCCACTGAAGCTTTCTTT	CASSPGGRLATEAFF
.	TRBJ1-3	.	TRBV4-2	TGTGCCAGCAGCCTTCAGGGTTCGGACTCTGGAAACACCATATATTTT	CASSLQGSDSGNTIYF
.	TRBJ2-7	TRBD2	TRBV7-2	TGTGCCAGCAGCCCCGGGACTAGCGGGAGCCTCTCCTACGAGCAGTACTTC	CASSPGTSGSLSYEQYF
.	TRBJ2-1	TRBD2	TRBV4-3	TGCGCCAGCAGCCAAGATGGCCCGCGGGTAGCGGGAGACAATGAGCAGTTCTTC	CASSQDGPRVAGDNEQFF
.	TRBJ1-3	TRBD1	TRBV5-1	TGCGCCAGCAGCTTAGCCGGGACAGGGACTGGAAACACCATATATTTT	CASSLAGTGTGNTIYF
.	TRBJ1-1	TRBD1	TRBV5-1	TGCGCCAGCAGCTTACAGGGGGTTGAAGCTTTCTTT	CASSLQGVEAFF
few	TRBJ2-1	.	TRBV19	TGTGCCAGTATTAAAAAGACAGACTACAATGAGCAGTTCTTC	CASIKKTDYNEQFF
.	TRBJ2-7	.	TRBV15	TGTGCCACCAGCAGAGACCAGGGCGCGCAGTACTTC	CATSRDQGAQYF
.	TRBJ2-1	TRBD1	TRBV4-3	TGCGCCAGCAGCCAAGATGGGGGACAGGGAGACAATGAGCAGTTCTTC	CASSQDGGQGDNEQFF
.	TRBJ2-3	.	TRBV30	TGTGCCTGGAGTGTAGGGGCAGGGGATACGCAGTATTTT	CAWSVGAGDTQYF